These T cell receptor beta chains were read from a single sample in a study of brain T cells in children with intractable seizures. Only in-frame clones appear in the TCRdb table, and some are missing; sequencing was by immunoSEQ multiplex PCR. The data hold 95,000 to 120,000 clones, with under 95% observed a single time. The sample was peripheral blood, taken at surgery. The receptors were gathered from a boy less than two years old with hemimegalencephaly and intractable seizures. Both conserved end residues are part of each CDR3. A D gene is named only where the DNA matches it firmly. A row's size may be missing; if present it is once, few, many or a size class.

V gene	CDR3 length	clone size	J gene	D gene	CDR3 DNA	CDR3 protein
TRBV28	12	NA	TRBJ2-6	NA	TGTGCCAGCAGCAGGGGGGCCAACGTCCTGACTTTC	CASSRGANVLTF
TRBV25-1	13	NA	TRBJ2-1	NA	TGTGCCAGCAGTGAATATCGGGGAAACCCCTCTTTCTTC	CASSEYRGNPSFF
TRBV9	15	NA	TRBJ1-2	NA	TGTGCCAGCAGCGTAGCCCGAGGACAATCCTATGGCTACACCTTC	CASSVARGQSYGYTF
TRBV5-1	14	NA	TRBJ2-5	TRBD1	TGCGCCAGCAGCTCCGGACAGGGCCAAGAGACCCAGTACTTC	CASSSGQGQETQYF
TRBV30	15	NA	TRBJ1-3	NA	TGTGCCTGGAGGGTTCGGGGAGGCTCTGGAAACACCATATATTTT	CAWRVRGGSGNTIYF
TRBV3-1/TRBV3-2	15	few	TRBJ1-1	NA	TGTGCCAGCAGCCAAGGTGGGGACGTTAACACTGAAGCTTTCTTT	CASSQGGDVNTEAFF
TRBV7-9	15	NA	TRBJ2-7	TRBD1	TGTGCCAGCAGCGATAGTGGGACAGGGGTGGACGAGCAGTACTTC	CASSDSGTGVDEQYF
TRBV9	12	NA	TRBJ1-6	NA	TGTGCCAGCAGCGTAGCTGGTTCACCCCTCCACTTT	CASSVAGSPLHF
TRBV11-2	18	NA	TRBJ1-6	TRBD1	TGTGCCAGCAGCTTTGTGACAGGGCCTAGCTCCTATAATTCACCCCTCCACTTT	CASSFVTGPSSYNSPLHF
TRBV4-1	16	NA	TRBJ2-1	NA	TGCGCCAGCAGCCAAGTCGCCAGTTCGTCCTACAATGAGCAGTTCTTC	CASSQVASSSYNEQFF
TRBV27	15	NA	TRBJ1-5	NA	TGTGCCAGCAGCACTAAGGGCAGGTACAATCAGCCCCAGCATTTT	CASSTKGRYNQPQHF
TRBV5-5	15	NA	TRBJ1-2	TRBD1	TGTGCCAGCAGCTTGAGTGCAGGGGGCGTGGGCGGCTACACCTTC	CASSLSAGGVGGYTF
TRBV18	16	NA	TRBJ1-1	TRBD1	TGTGCCAGCTCACCCCTTGTTGCAGGGGGCGGCACTGAAGCTTTCTTT	CASSPLVAGGGTEAFF
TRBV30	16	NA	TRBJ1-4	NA	TGTGCCTGGAGTCGTGGACATCCCCCAACTAATGAAAAACTGTTTTTT	CAWSRGHPPTNEKLFF